The rows below give T cell receptor beta chains drawn from one sample of a study of T cells in tumors and immune-related adverse events. Produced via immunoSEQ multiplex PCR; TCRdb's table is partial and in-frame only. Of 6,500 to 10,000 clones listed, around 94% were seen once; the top ten hold approximately 2.2%. The sequenced sample was lymph node tissue, obtained from a patient treated with anti-PD-1 therapy. The receptors were gathered from a female donor with metastatic renal cell carcinoma. CDR3s include the opening cysteine and the closing phenylalanine or tryptophan. Each record gives: CDR3 DNA, CDR3 protein, clone size, V gene, D gene, J gene. A D gene is named only where the DNA matches it firmly. A row's size may be missing; if present it is once, few, many or a size class.

TGTGCCAGCACCTTGGTTGACATACTGAACACTGAAGCTTTCTTT CASTLVDILNTEAFF NA TRBV7-2 NA TRBJ1-1
TGTGCCAGTACGACTAGCGGTTACAATGAGCAGTTCTTC CASTTSGYNEQFF NA TRBV19 TRBD2 TRBJ2-1
TGCGCCAGCAGCTCGCGGGTCGTCCAGTATTTT CASSSRVVQYF few TRBV5-1 NA TRBJ2-3
TGTGCCAGCAGCTTAGTCGTAGGGTCCCCAGAGACCCAGTACTTC CASSLVVGSPETQYF NA TRBV7-8 NA TRBJ2-5
TGTGCCAGCAGCCAAGTTTCCACTAGCGGGGGCTACGAGCAGTACTTC CASSQVSTSGGYEQYF NA TRBV4-2 TRBD2 TRBJ2-7
TGTGCCAGCAGTGATTCCAGCAGGGGTGAGCAGTACTTC CASSDSSRGEQYF few TRBV2 NA TRBJ2-7
TGTGCCAGCAGCCACAGGGGAACTAATGAAAAACTGTTTTTT CASSHRGTNEKLFF NA TRBV27 TRBD1 TRBJ1-4
TGTGCCACCAGCAGACTAGTGAACCCAGATACGCAGTATTTT CATSRLVNPDTQYF NA TRBV15 NA TRBJ2-3
TGTGCCAGCAGTCCTGCCGGGGGGACTGAAGAAAAACTGTTTTTT CASSPAGGTEEKLFF NA TRBV6-5 NA TRBJ1-4
TGCAGCGTCCTAGCCTCAACAGGGATTTCCTATGGCTACACCTTC CSVLASTGISYGYTF NA TRBV29-1 NA TRBJ1-2
TGTGCCAGCAGCCAAGACTTGAACACTGAAGCTTTCTTT CASSQDLNTEAFF NA TRBV7-6 NA TRBJ1-1